A selection of T cell receptor beta chains follows, all from one sample in a study of shared clonotypes between healthy human individuals. Some clones are missing from TCRdb's copy, which holds only in-frame ones; the method was immunoSEQ multiplex PCR. The sample carries more than 2,000,000 clones, around nine tenths recorded once. The specimen was naive CD4+ T cells sorted from blood. These receptor sequences come from a man aged 18 to 35 in good health. Both conserved end residues are trimmed from each CDR3.

v_call,cdr3_aa
TRBV9,ASSVIPFGPDISGNTIY
TRBV7-2,ASSSGPNYGYT
TRBV10-2,ASSESAGRDSPLH
TRBV19,ATSAADRRWRSNSPLH
TRBV7-9,ASSQDRGNEKLF
TRBV25-1,ASTSEATNEKLF
TRBV5-1,ASSLATPAQETQY
TRBV10-3,ATGRDLYNEQF
TRBV5-1,ASSNRTGINGYT
TRBV5-1,ASSFDRGPTYGYT
TRBV30,AWSPSDRAFQPQH
TRBV7-6,ASSLVVGLAGVRGGGNTQY
TRBV25-1,ASSGLQGRYGYT
TRBV27,ASRRLPLETQY
TRBV27,ASSPGTGGNQPQH
TRBV28,ASSSPGVANYGYT
TRBV18,ASSPKGQGSTDTQY
TRBV7-2,ASSSRGPYTEAF
TRBV7-6,ASSLVRQGNTGELF
TRBV18,ASSPPFRPRVQETQY
TRBV29-1,SVEAVGGAAF
TRBV4-3,ASSRGTSGRGADTQY
TRBV9,ASSPSGTSLVSQF
TRBV6-5,ASSPDWNTEAF
TRBV5-1,ASSLGTSGVYNEQF
TRBV30,AWSGGGRGNNQPQH
TRBV27,ASSKQGPSGNTIY
TRBV11-3,ASSSSGSSYNEQF
TRBV19,ASSIELLLSYNEQF
TRBV2,ASSELAGGNTEAF
TRBV7-9,ASSLNRGMNTEAF
TRBV30,AWSGDRGRGDTQY
TRBV10-3,AITPGQGINEQF
TRBV30,AWSSFPPEAF
TRBV6-1,ASSESGANVLT
TRBV19,ASSRDRERETQY
TRBV4-3,ASSQESRGQLNTEAF
TRBV23-1,ASSQGRKGVECYEQF
TRBV28,ASSFRDEQY
TRBV7-8,ASSLGTSGTHEQF
TRBV18,ASSPPSRRAYEQY
TRBV13,ASSTKTYEQY
TRBV5-8,AIAPKVYPNTGELF
TRBV5-6,ASSPTVLAGSYNEQF
TRBV18,ASSPGETQY
TRBV2,ASRRTSGTYNEQF
TRBV28,ASRAQGTVEAF
TRBV7-6,ASSLAGDTDTQY
TRBV7-2,ASSLEGNSYNEQF
TRBV27,ASSPRGTYGYT
TRBV27,ASHWGTANTEAF
TRBV6-5,ASSLRQVGGQKLF
TRBV11-2,ASSTAVNEQY
TRBV28,ASSLRGRRENTEAF